The 10 T cell receptor beta chains in this list originate from one sample, sequenced in a study of blood T cell repertoires in COVID-19. Sequenced by immunoSEQ multiplex PCR; TCRdb stores in-frame clones only, minus some. The table lists some 460,000 clones, 87% of them singletons. Sequenced: PBMCs or T cells enriched from blood (not recorded which). The receptors originated from a woman aged 18 to 35 who had recovered from COVID-19.

The chain employs TRBV4-1 and TRBJ1-1; TRBD1 aligns across 8 bases. There are 13 residues in the CDR3. Germline loops: CDR1 MGHRA, CDR2 YSYEKL. V shed 5 bases, J shed 7 bases, and the junction held 6 bases outside the gene matches. The CDR3 nucleotides read TGCGCCAGCAGCTCCGGACAGGGTAGTGAAGCTTTCTTT. Translated: CASSSGQGSEAFF.

The V gene is TRBV19, the J gene TRBJ1-6, with D possibly being TRBD1 (5 bases). CDR3 length equals 17 residues. V was pared by 5 bases and J by 4 bases, with 18 bases between. Germline values: CDR1 LNHDA, CDR2 SQIVND (reference sequence). CDR3 in amino acids: CASSAGTGRAYNSPLHF. The DNA for the CDR3 is TGTGCCAGTAGTGCGGGGACCGGGAGGGCATATAATTCACCCCTCCACTTT.

The J gene is TRBJ2-1, the V gene TRBV19; 7 bases are shared with TRBD2. CDR1 LNHDA and CDR2 SQIVND come from the germline V gene (reference sequence). CDR3 length: 15 amino acids. V lost 9 bases to trimming and J lost 7 bases; unmatched junction nucleotides: 15. The CDR3 sequence is CASRGLGGFENEQFF. CDR3 DNA: TGTGCCAGCCGAGGTCTGGGAGGGTTTGAAAATGAGCAGTTCTTC.

This clone was seen once. The genes are TRBV11-3 and TRBJ2-2, with a tentative D call TRBD2 (7 bases). The V end was cut by 4 bases, the J end by 0 bases, with 12 bases between. The CDR3 length is 16 residues. Germline assignment: CDR1 SGHNT and CDR2 YENEEA. CDR3: CASSSWGGANTGELFF. The CDR3 DNA reads TGTGCCAGCAGCTCTTGGGGGGGCGCGAACACCGGGGAGCTGTTTTTT. The variable domain in full, with the rest retrieved from reference TRBV11-3 and TRBJ2-2, is EAGVVQSPRYKIIEKKQPVAFWCNPISGHNTLYWYLQNLGQGPELLIRYENEEAVDDSQLPKDRFSAERLKGVDSTLKIQPAELGDSAVYLCASSSWGGANTGELFFGEGSRLTVL.

The chain joins TRBV7-6 to TRBJ1-3; 7 bases align to TRBD1. CDR1 is SGHVS, CDR2 FNYEAQ, per germline. This CDR3 contains 14 residues. With V trimmed by 5 bases and J by 6 bases, 7 bases remained unmatched. The CDR3 sequence: CASSQGQPINTIYF. Written as DNA, the CDR3 is TGTGCCAGCAGCCAGGGACAGCCCATAAACACCATATATTTT.

The V call is TRBV6-5, the J call TRBJ1-2; a weak D match, TRBD1 (5 bases). V shed 6 bases and J shed 6 bases, with 14 bases lying between them. Germline V lookup: CDR1 MNHEY, CDR2 SVGAGI. The CDR3 consists of 13 residues. Here the CDR3 reads CASRRDLVHGYTF. The CDR3 nucleotides read TGTGCCAGCAGGAGGGACTTGGTTCATGGCTACACCTTC.

The chain combines TRBV5-1 with TRBJ1-6; D might be TRBD1 (6 bases). Trimming shortened V by 3 bases and J by 6 bases, and 10 bases separated the two germline ends. The CDR3 contains 14 residues. Germline CDR1 is SGHRS and CDR2 is YFSETQ. The CDR3 protein is CASSSDRLNSPLHF. CDR3 DNA: TGCGCCAGCAGCTCCGACAGGCTTAATTCACCCCTCCACTTT.

The chain links TRBV7-2 to TRBJ1-2; D gene uncertain. The CDR3 contains 13 residues. The germline V gene encodes CDR1 SGHTA and CDR2 FQGNSA. V lost 1 base and J lost 1, with 4 bases in between. The CDR3 DNA sequence: TGTGCCAGCAGCTTAGGAGTTAACTATGGCTACACCTTC. It encodes CASSLGVNYGYTF.

CDR3 bases: TGTGCCAGCAGTGTTGCCAGGGGGAACTACGAGCAGTACTTC. Encoded protein: CASSVARGNYEQYF. The chain joins TRBV2 to TRBJ2-7; 7 positions agree with TRBD1. The germline V gene encodes CDR1 SNHLY and CDR2 FYNNEI. This CDR3 has 14 amino acids. V shed 4 bases, J shed 3 bases, and the junction held 6 bases outside the gene matches. Filled out from reference TRBV2 and TRBJ2-7, the complete variable domain reads EPEVTQTPSHQVTQMGQEVILRCVPISNHLYFYWYRQILGQKVEFLVSFYNNEISEKSEIFDDQFSVERPDGSNFTLKIRSTKLEDSAMYFCASSVARGNYEQYFGPGTRLTVT.

The chain employs TRBV7-2 and TRBJ2-7; perhaps TRBD2 as D (5 bases). CDR1 SGHTA and CDR2 FQGNSA come from the germline V gene. The CDR3 totals 11 residues. V shed 6 bases and J shed 7 bases, with 10 bases lying between them. The CDR3 protein is CASRLVGEQYF. The CDR3 nucleotides read TGTGCCAGCAGACTAGTGGGAGAGCAGTACTTC.